These T cell receptor beta chains were read from a single sample in a study of OX40 agonist ivuxolimab in advanced cancers. Sequencing was performed with immunoSEQ multiplex PCR; in TCRdb, only in-frame clones are kept and a portion is missing. The sample lists around 80,000 clones, about nine tenths occurring once. This sample comprised CD4+ or CD8+ T cells sorted from blood, obtained in a trial of the OX40 agonist ivuxolimab. These receptors were taken from an adult with an advanced solid tumor such as melanoma, head and neck, liver or kidney cancer. Both conserved end residues are part of each CDR3. Each record gives: CDR3 length, V gene, D gene, J gene, clone size, CDR3 protein, CDR3 DNA. The D gene is left open where the match is weak. Some rows mark clone size as missing; the rest say once, few, many or name a class of expanded clone.

12	TRBV7-6	NA	TRBJ2-1	NA	CASSLYSNEQFF	TGTGCCAGCAGCTTGTACAGCAATGAGCAGTTCTTC
14	TRBV9	NA	TRBJ2-3	NA	CASSQQGTTDTQYF	TGTGCCAGCAGCCAACAGGGTACGACAGATACGCAGTATTTT
16	TRBV7-2	TRBD2	TRBJ2-1	NA	CASSSDTSVGNNEQFF	TGTGCCAGCAGCTCCGATACTAGCGTTGGGAACAATGAGCAGTTCTTC
15	TRBV11-2	NA	TRBJ2-1	NA	CASSLFGGGDNEQFF	TGTGCCAGCAGCTTATTCGGGGGTGGGGACAATGAGCAGTTCTTC
17	TRBV4-1	TRBD1	TRBJ1-2	few	CASSQDWQGGRNYGYTF	TGCGCCAGCAGCCAAGATTGGCAGGGGGGCAGGAACTATGGCTACACCTTC
13	TRBV5-8	NA	TRBJ2-7	NA	CASSHDSGGEQYF	TGTGCCAGCAGCCACGACAGTGGAGGGGAGCAGTACTTC
12	TRBV6-6	NA	TRBJ1-5	NA	CASTDIYQPQHF	TGTGCCAGCACCGATATTTATCAGCCCCAGCATTTT
15	TRBV5-1	TRBD2	TRBJ2-5	NA	CASSYLAGGGETQYF	TGCGCCAGCAGCTACCTAGCGGGGGGTGGTGAGACCCAGTACTTC
14	TRBV27	TRBD1	TRBJ1-2	few	CASSLGQGDYGYTF	TGTGCCAGCAGTTTGGGACAGGGGGACTATGGCTACACCTTC
13	TRBV6-1	NA	TRBJ1-1	NA	CASSEGPGNEAFF	TGTGCCAGCAGTGAAGGGCCGGGGAATGAAGCTTTCTTT
15	TRBV9	NA	TRBJ2-3	NA	CASSVGVGGQDTQYF	TGTGCCAGCAGCGTCGGGGTGGGAGGTCAAGATACGCAGTATTTT
15	TRBV19	NA	TRBJ2-5	once	CASKGGGGALETQYF	TGTGCCAGTAAGGGTGGAGGGGGCGCCTTGGAGACCCAGTACTTC
12	TRBV30	NA	TRBJ1-1	once	CAWSRQVLEAFF	TGTGCCTGGAGTAGACAGGTTCTTGAAGCTTTCTTT
15	TRBV7-7	TRBD2	TRBJ2-1	NA	CASSRLAGAPGEQFF	TGTGCCAGCAGCCGACTAGCGGGAGCCCCTGGCGAGCAGTTCTTC
15	TRBV30	TRBD1	TRBJ1-6	NA	CAWSPGQGGFSPLHF	TGTGCCTGGAGCCCGGGACAGGGAGGATTCTCACCCCTCCACTTT
12	TRBV30	NA	TRBJ2-7	few	CASEGGRREQYF	TGTGCCTCAGAGGGGGGGAGGAGGGAGCAGTACTTC
12	TRBV28	NA	TRBJ1-5	NA	CASSLTNQPQHF	TGTGCCAGCAGTTTAACTAATCAGCCCCAGCATTTT
15	TRBV19	TRBD1	TRBJ1-5	NA	CASSTPDRGLKPQHF	TGTGCCAGTAGTACTCCCGACAGGGGGCTCAAGCCCCAGCATTTT
14	TRBV6-6	TRBD1	TRBJ1-3	NA	CASSHGQGGNTIYF	TGTGCCAGCAGCCACGGACAGGGAGGAAACACCATATATTTT
13	TRBV29-1	TRBD1	TRBJ2-7	NA	CSADRGRGNEQYF	TGCAGCGCCGACAGGGGGAGAGGAAACGAGCAGTACTTC
15	TRBV5-1	NA	TRBJ1-4	NA	CASSLGFGGNEKLFF	TGCGCCAGCAGCTTGGGTTTTGGGGGGAATGAAAAACTGTTTTTT
11	TRBV5-1	NA	TRBJ1-4	NA	CASRANEKLFF	TGCGCCAGCAGGGCTAATGAAAAACTGTTTTTT
16	TRBV25-1	TRBD1	TRBJ1-4	NA	CASSDTPGQVNEKLFF	TGTGCCAGCAGTGACACTCCGGGACAGGTTAATGAAAAACTGTTTTTT
14	TRBV2	TRBD1	TRBJ2-7	NA	CASSRDRGTDEQYF	TGTGCCAGCAGTCGGGACAGGGGAACGGACGAGCAGTACTTC
15	TRBV2	TRBD1	TRBJ1-5	NA	CASSRDRGFNQPQHF	TGTGCCAGCAGTCGGGACAGGGGATTCAATCAGCCCCAGCATTTT
12	TRBV19	NA	TRBJ1-2	NA	CASSGINYGYTF	TGTGCCAGTAGCGGGATTAACTATGGCTACACCTTC
12	TRBV29-1	TRBD2	TRBJ2-3	NA	CSSAGGPTTQYF	TGCAGCTCAGCGGGGGGGCCGACGACGCAGTATTTT
15	TRBV7-2	TRBD2	TRBJ2-5	NA	CASRDGLADRETQYF	TGTGCCAGCAGAGACGGACTAGCGGATCGGGAGACCCAGTACTTC
14	TRBV27	NA	TRBJ2-5	NA	CASSYRPLQETQYF	TGTGCCAGCAGTTACCGCCCCCTCCAAGAGACCCAGTACTTC
12	TRBV28	NA	TRBJ1-1	few	CASKKLHGEAFF	TGTGCCAGCAAAAAATTGCATGGAGAAGCTTTCTTT
15	TRBV13	NA	TRBJ2-2	NA	CASSRNEMGVGELFF	TGTGCCAGCAGCCGGAACGAGATGGGGGTCGGGGAGCTGTTTTTT
18	TRBV7-5	NA	TRBJ2-1	NA	CARSLGGLAGESYNEQFF	TGTGCCAGAAGCTTAGGGGGACTAGCGGGAGAGAGCTACAATGAGCAGTTCTTC
16	TRBV5-4	NA	TRBJ2-1	NA	CASRRDPGALYNEQFF	TGTGCCAGCAGGAGGGACCCGGGAGCATTATACAATGAGCAGTTCTTC
14	TRBV29-1	TRBD1	TRBJ1-2	NA	CSVDKEGAGNGYTF	TGCAGCGTTGATAAAGAGGGGGCGGGAAATGGCTACACCTTC
16	TRBV9	TRBD2	TRBJ2-5	NA	CASSVQPTSGQETQYF	TGTGCCAGCAGCGTCCAACCTACTAGCGGACAAGAGACCCAGTACTTC
15	TRBV27	TRBD1	TRBJ1-5	NA	CASTPRTGPNQPQHF	TGTGCCAGCACGCCCAGGACAGGGCCGAATCAGCCCCAGCATTTT
13	TRBV7-2	NA	TRBJ1-4	NA	CASSLVGGQKLFF	TGTGCCAGCAGCTTAGTTGGCGGGCAAAAACTGTTTTTT
17	TRBV4-1	TRBD2	TRBJ2-3	NA	CASSLRTSGGAVYTQYF	TGCGCCAGCAGCTTACGGACTAGCGGGGGGGCCGTTTATACGCAGTATTTT
14	TRBV5-1	TRBD1	TRBJ2-5	NA	CASSSGQIQETQYF	TGCGCCAGCAGCTCGGGACAGATCCAAGAGACCCAGTACTTC